Shown below are 22 T cell receptor beta chains from a single sample sequenced in a study of Ad26.COV2.S vaccination and SARS-CoV-2 variants. Libraries were prepared by immunoSEQ multiplex PCR; TCRdb keeps only in-frame clonotypes and omits some of them. The repertoire holds 300,000 to 400,000 clones, with roughly 90% as singletons. Treatment here: roughly 19 received Ad26.COV2.S at low or high dose, single or two shots; five or six received placebo; per-sample allocation not given. Sampling was done on day 63 after the first vaccine or placebo injection. The input for sequencing was peripheral blood, taken in a trial of Ad26.COV2.S vaccine versus placebo. The receptors derive from a person between 18 and 59 years old who received the Ad26.COV2.S COVID-19 vaccine or a placebo.

The rearrangement joins TRBV11-1 to TRBJ2-7, with TRBD2 as a possible D gene (5 bases). Germline V gene lookup returns CDR1 SGHAT and CDR2 FQDESV (reference sequence). Trimming cost V 4 bases and J 3 bases, with 16 bases left between them. This CDR3 is built from 15 residues. CDR3 loop: CASSSRRATFYEQYF. The CDR3 DNA is TGTGCCAGCAGCTCACGGCGGGCCACCTTCTACGAGCAGTACTTC.

CDR3 bases: TGTGCCAGCAGTTCCATGGACAGCTATGGCTACACCTTC. Translating gives CASSSMDSYGYTF. The J gene is TRBJ1-2, the V gene TRBV2; possibly TRBD1 for D (6 bases). The CDR3 spans 13 residues. Per germline, CDR1 SNHLY and CDR2 FYNNEI. Trimming stripped 5 bases from V and 4 bases from J, with 11 bases between.

The V gene is TRBV5-5, the J gene TRBJ1-1; TRBD1 matches 7 bases. Germline-derived CDR1 and CDR2 are SGHKS and YYEKEE (reference sequence). Losses at the gene ends were 4 bases for V and 4 bases for J; bases not matched to a gene: 10. CDR3 length: 15 amino acids. The DNA of the CDR3 is TGTGCCAGCAGCCTAGAGACAGGGAGGGGCACTGAAGCTTTCTTT. Amino acid sequence: CASSLETGRGTEAFF.

The chain uses TRBV7-9 and TRBJ2-7; TRBD1 is a possible D gene (6 bases). V was trimmed by 1 base and J by 5 bases, leaving 18 bases between them. Germline V gives CDR1 SEHNR, CDR2 FQNEAQ (reference sequence). This CDR3 is 16 amino acids long. The CDR3 nucleotides read TGTGCCAGCAGCTTAGTCCTCGACAGGCATGAGGACGAGCAGTACTTC. Translation gives CASSLVLDRHEDEQYF.

This clone was seen just once. The genes are TRBV7-2 and TRBJ2-2; weak D call: TRBD2 (6 bases). The germline V gene encodes CDR1 SGHTA and CDR2 FQGNSA. V was shortened by 0 bases and J by 5 bases, with 10 bases between the two germline ends. The CDR3 has 15 residues. The CDR3, as DNA: TGTGCCAGCAGCTTAGCGATTGGGGGGACCGGGGAGCTGTTTTTT. The encoded protein is CASSLAIGGTGELFF.

Details on this clone: Other DNA sequences within the sample encode an identical CDR3. The chain links TRBV7-6 to TRBJ1-5; 11 nucleotides match TRBD1. The CDR3 loop spans 16 amino acids. CDR1 and CDR2 (germline): SGHVS, FNYEAQ. The trim removed 5 bases at V and 1 base at J, leaving 4 bases unmatched. For the CDR3, the DNA is TGTGCCAGCAGCCTTGGACAGGGGGCGAGCAATCAGCCCCAGCATTTT. Protein product: CASSLGQGASNQPQHF.

This chain uses TRBV2 with TRBJ1-4; D may be TRBD1 (6 bases). The germline V gene encodes CDR1 SNHLY and CDR2 FYNNEI. Trimming removed 7 bases from V and 6 bases from J, with 9 bases in between. CDR3 length equals 12 residues. DNA of the CDR3: TGTGCCAGCATAGGGGGAGATGAAAAACTGTTTTTT. This codes for CASIGGDEKLFF.

This chain uses TRBV28 with TRBJ2-1, with 13 bases aligning to TRBD2. Germline lookup yields CDR1 MDHEN and CDR2 SYDVKM. Trimming took 6 bases from V and 8 from J; bases not matched to a gene: 25. The CDR3 has 21 residues. CDR3 in DNA: TGTGCCAGCAGCCTTGGGAGGGGGAGAAAACTAGCGGGAGGGAAGATATATGAGCAGTTCTTC. Protein product: CASSLGRGRKLAGGKIYEQFF.

The chain carries TRBV7-9 and TRBJ1-5, with D uncertain. The CDR3 spans 15 residues. Trimming removed 6 bases from V and 0 bases from J, with 12 bases in between. Germline V gene sequence: CDR1 SEHNR, CDR2 FQNEAQ (reference sequence). The CDR3 nucleotides are TGTGCCAGCAGTCCGGGCCCCTATAGCAATCAGCCCCAGCATTTT. Protein sequence: CASSPGPYSNQPQHF.

The chain links TRBV19 to TRBJ2-2; TRBD2 matches 7 bases. V shed 10 bases and J 2 bases; nucleotides not matched to a gene: 4. Germline CDR1 and CDR2: LNHDA and SQIVND (reference sequence). The CDR3 has 13 amino acids. CDR3 region: CATRGVNTGELFF. CDR3 DNA: TGTGCCACTCGGGGGGTAAACACCGGGGAGCTGTTTTTT.

Notes on this clone: Other DNA sequences in this sample translate to the same CDR3. The J gene is TRBJ1-1, the V gene TRBV5-1; D may be TRBD1 (5 bases). Per the germline V gene, CDR1 is SGHRS and CDR2 is YFSETQ. This CDR3 region has 12 residues. The germline V and J ends were trimmed by 4 bases and 5 bases, with 9 bases remaining between them. Here the CDR3 reads CASSPRGTEAFF. Written as DNA, the CDR3 is TGCGCCAGCAGCCCTCGGGGGACTGAAGCTTTCTTT. The entire variable domain, with the rest obtained from reference TRBV5-1 and TRBJ1-1, is as follows: KAGVTQTPRYLIKTRGQQVTLSCSPISGHRSVSWYQQTPGQGLQFLFEYFSETQRNKGNFPGRFSGRQFSNSRSEMNVSTLELGDSALYLCASSPRGTEAFFGQGTRLTVV.

This clone turned up a few times. The chain has TRBV11-2 and TRBJ2-7; D may be TRBD2 (7 bases). Germline V gives CDR1 SGHAT, CDR2 FQNNGV. The CDR3 totals 16 residues. Trimming stripped 5 bases from V and 3 bases from J, with 20 bases between. The CDR3 loop is CASSPGVGTTLYEQYF. In nucleotides, the CDR3 is TGTGCCAGCAGCCCAGGGGTTGGGACTACCCTCTACGAGCAGTACTTC.

The V call is TRBV7-9, the J call TRBJ2-3; D unclear. The CDR3 contains 13 residues. V shed 0 bases and J shed 2 bases, with 3 bases lying between them. Germline values: CDR1 SEHNR, CDR2 FQNEAQ (reference sequence). CDR3 bases: TGTGCCAGCAGCTTAGCCTCCACAGATACGCAGTATTTT. It specifies CASSLASTDTQYF. The full variable domain, rest sourced from reference TRBV7-9 and TRBJ2-3, is DTGVSQNPRHKITKRGQNVTFRCDPISEHNRLYWYRQTLGQGPEFLTYFQNEAQLEKSRLLSDRFSAERPKGSFSTLEIQRTEQGDSAMYLCASSLASTDTQYFGPGTRLTVL.

The genes are TRBV19 and TRBJ2-5, with a weak D call TRBD1 (6 bases). Germline CDR1 reads LNHDA; CDR2 reads SQIVND (reference sequence). The CDR3 is 14 amino acids. The V gene lost 10 bases and the J gene lost 5 bases, with 20 bases spanning the gap. The CDR3 nucleotides are TGTGCCACCACAGCCGACAGGATGAGGGAGACCCAGTACTTC. This translates into CATTADRMRETQYF.

The rearrangement joins TRBV6-2 or TRBV6-3 to TRBJ2-7; TRBD2 might be the D (5 bases). The V end lost 5 bases, the J end lost 10 bases, and 27 bases lay between the germline ends. The CDR3 length is 16 residues. Germline V gene data show CDR1 as MNHEY and CDR2 as SVGEGT. CDR3 region: CASSSGTPDLVNKQYF. The CDR3 region has the DNA TGTGCCAGCAGTAGCGGAACCCCGGACCTAGTAAACAAACAGTACTTC.

The gene calls are TRBV24-1 and TRBJ1-5, with a tentative D call TRBD1 (5 bases). Germline assignment: CDR1 KGHDR and CDR2 SFDVKD. Trimming took off 3 bases at V and 3 bases at J, with 8 bases between the two ends. The CDR3 sequence is 14 residues long. CDR3 sequence (DNA): TGTGCCACCAGTGATGCAGGGTACAATCAGCCCCAGCATTTT. Translated: CATSDAGYNQPQHF.

The chain combines TRBV28 with TRBJ2-2; TRBD1 is a possible D gene (6 bases). This CDR3 comprises 15 residues. Germline assignment: CDR1 MDHEN and CDR2 SYDVKM. Trimming removed 3 bases from V and 0 bases from J, with 8 bases in between. The DNA for the CDR3 is TGTGCCAGCAGTTTCTACAGGGCGAACACCGGGGAGCTGTTTTTT. Translation: CASSFYRANTGELFF.

As to this clone: Other DNA sequences in this specimen translate into the identical CDR3. The chain joins TRBV7-9 to TRBJ2-2; D not certain. Trimming shortened V by 1 base and J by 2 bases, and 2 bases separated the two germline ends. The CDR3 length is 13 residues. The germline CDR1 and CDR2 sequences are SEHNR and FQNEAQ (reference sequence). CDR3 nucleotides: TGTGCCAGCAGCTTAGGTAACACCGGGGAGCTGTTTTTT. Amino acids: CASSLGNTGELFF.

V and J are TRBV4-1 and TRBJ2-7; D tentatively fits TRBD1 or TRBD2 (5 bases each). The V end lost 0 bases, the J end lost 3 bases, and 18 bases lay between the germline ends. Germline CDR1 and CDR2: MGHRA and YSYEKL. This CDR3 is 17 amino acids long. CDR3 protein: CASSQDRSGQRIYEQYF. The CDR3 DNA sequence: TGCGCCAGCAGCCAAGATCGTTCGGGGCAGAGGATCTACGAGCAGTACTTC.

CDR3 DNA: TGCGCCAGCAGCTTGGGGAATTCACCCCTCCACTTT. This encodes CASSLGNSPLHF. The gene calls are TRBV5-1 and TRBJ1-6; D gene unclear. The CDR3 sequence is 12 residues long. Trimming shortened V by 0 bases and J by 7 bases, and 2 bases separated the two germline ends. The germline V gene encodes CDR1 SGHRS and CDR2 YFSETQ.

The chain combines TRBV5-1 with TRBJ2-3; 7 nucleotides align to TRBD1. CDR1 and CDR2 (germline): SGHRS, YFSETQ. Trimming took 4 bases from V and 3 from J; bases not matched to a gene: 8. The CDR3 length is 15 residues. CDR3 DNA sequence: TGCGCCAGCAGCACCGGACAGGAAGGAACAGATACGCAGTATTTT. Protein sequence: CASSTGQEGTDTQYF.

The chain carries TRBV2 and TRBJ2-2; weak D call: TRBD1 (5 bases). V lost 6 bases and J lost 4, with 15 bases in between. The CDR3 runs 15 residues. Germline CDR1 reads SNHLY; CDR2 reads FYNNEI. CDR3 bases: TGTGCCAGCAGCCCTGACCAGGGTTCCACCGGGGAGCTGTTTTTT. Translated: CASSPDQGSTGELFF.